The following is a TCR beta chain sequence with its context. No antigen is known for it. These data belong to a study of shared clonotypes between healthy human individuals. Division of CD4+ cells produced a CD45RA+ naive subset and a CD45RA-negative memory subset. V lost 4 bases and J lost 4, with 13 bases in between. This CDR3 contains 14 residues. Germline CDR1 SNHLY, CDR2 FYNNEI. Study-level results: In contrast to clonotypes shared by all four donors, non-shared clonotypes had lower generation probabilities.

Clones were sequenced by immunoSEQ multiplex PCR, and TCRdb holds only the in-frame ones, with some missing. The sample carries some 2,000,000 clones, around 95% recorded once. This clonotype was sampled from a man aged 18 to 30 in good health. Input material: naive CD4+ T cells sorted from blood. The subset here: CD45RA+ positively selected. This chain links TRBV2 with TRBJ1-2; possibly TRBD1 for D (5 bases). This CDR3 is CASSVGELVYGYTF. Here the CDR3 DNA reads TGTGCCAGCAGTGTAGGGGAATTAGTCTATGGCTACACCTTC.